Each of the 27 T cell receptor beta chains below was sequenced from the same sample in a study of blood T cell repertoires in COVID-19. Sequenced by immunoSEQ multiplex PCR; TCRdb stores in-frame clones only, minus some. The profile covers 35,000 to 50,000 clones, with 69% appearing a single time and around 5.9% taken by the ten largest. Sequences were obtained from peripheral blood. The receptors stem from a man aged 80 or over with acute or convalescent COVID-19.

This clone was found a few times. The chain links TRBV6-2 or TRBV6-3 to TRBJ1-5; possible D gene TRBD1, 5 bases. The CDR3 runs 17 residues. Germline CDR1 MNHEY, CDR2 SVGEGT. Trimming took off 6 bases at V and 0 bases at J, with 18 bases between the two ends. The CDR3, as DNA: TGTGCCAGCAGCCAGGACATCGACAGTCATAGCAATCAGCCCCAGCATTTT. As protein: CASSQDIDSHSNQPQHF.

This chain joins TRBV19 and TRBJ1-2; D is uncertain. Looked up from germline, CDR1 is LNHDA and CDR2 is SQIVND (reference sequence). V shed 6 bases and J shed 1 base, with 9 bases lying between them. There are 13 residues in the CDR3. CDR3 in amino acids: CASRTTVNYGYTF. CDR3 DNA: TGTGCCAGTAGAACCACAGTTAACTATGGCTACACCTTC.

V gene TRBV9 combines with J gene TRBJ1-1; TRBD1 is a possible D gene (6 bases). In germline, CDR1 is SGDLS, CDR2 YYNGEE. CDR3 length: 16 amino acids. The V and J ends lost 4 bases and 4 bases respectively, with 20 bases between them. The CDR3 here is CASSPRGGEWGTEAFF. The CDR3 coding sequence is TGTGCCAGCAGCCCCCGGGGGGGCGAGTGGGGCACTGAAGCTTTCTTT. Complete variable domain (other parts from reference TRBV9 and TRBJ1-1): DSGVTQTPKHLITATGQRVTLRCSPRSGDLSVYWYQQSLDQGLQFLIQYYNGEERAKGNILERFSAQQFPDLHSELNLSSLELGDSALYFCASSPRGGEWGTEAFFGQGTRLTVV.

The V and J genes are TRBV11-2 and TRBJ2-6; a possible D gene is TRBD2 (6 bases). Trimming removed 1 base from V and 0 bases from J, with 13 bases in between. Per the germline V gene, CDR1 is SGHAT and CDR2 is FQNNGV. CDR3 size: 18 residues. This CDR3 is CASSLGPGLSSGANVLTF. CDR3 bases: TGTGCCAGCAGCTTAGGTCCGGGACTGAGCTCTGGGGCCAACGTCCTGACTTTC.

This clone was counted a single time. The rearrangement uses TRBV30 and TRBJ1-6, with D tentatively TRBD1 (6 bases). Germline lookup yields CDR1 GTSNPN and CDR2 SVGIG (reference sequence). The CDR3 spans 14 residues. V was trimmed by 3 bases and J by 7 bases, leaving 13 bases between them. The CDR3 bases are TGTGCCTGGAGCGCAGGGGTTCGGAATTCACCCCTCCACTTT. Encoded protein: CAWSAGVRNSPLHF.

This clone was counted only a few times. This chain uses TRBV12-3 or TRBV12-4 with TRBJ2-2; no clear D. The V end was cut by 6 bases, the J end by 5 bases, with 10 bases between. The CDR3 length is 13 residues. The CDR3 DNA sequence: TGTGCCAGCAGCCCCCGTATAACCGGGGAGCTGTTTTTT. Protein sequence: CASSPRITGELFF.

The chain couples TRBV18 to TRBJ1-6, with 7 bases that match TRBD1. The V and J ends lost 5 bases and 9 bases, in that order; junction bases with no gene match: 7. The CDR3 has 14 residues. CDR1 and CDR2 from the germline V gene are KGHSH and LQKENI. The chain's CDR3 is CASSSGQEPSPLHF. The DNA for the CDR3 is TGTGCCAGCTCATCAGGACAGGAGCCTTCACCCCTCCACTTT.

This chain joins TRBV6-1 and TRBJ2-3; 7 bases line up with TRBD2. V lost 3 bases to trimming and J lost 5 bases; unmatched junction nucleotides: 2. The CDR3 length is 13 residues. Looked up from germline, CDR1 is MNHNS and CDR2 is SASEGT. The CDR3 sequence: CASSEGGRDTQYF. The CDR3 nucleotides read TGTGCCAGCAGTGAGGGGGGGAGAGATACGCAGTATTTT.

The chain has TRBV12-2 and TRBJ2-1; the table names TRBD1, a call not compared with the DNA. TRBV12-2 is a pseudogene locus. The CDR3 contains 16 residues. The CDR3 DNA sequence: TGTGCAAGTCGCTTCGTCAGGGGGCTTTTACGGGATGAGCAGTTCTTC. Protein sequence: CASRFVRGLLRDEQFF.

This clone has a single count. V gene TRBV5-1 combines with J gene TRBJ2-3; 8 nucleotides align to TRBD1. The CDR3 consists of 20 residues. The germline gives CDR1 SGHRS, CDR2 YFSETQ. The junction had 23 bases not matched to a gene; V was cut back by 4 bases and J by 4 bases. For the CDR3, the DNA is TGCGCCAGCAGCCCGCAACCGATGACAGGGGCGCAAGGCACCCCAGATACGCAGTATTTT. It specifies CASSPQPMTGAQGTPDTQYF.

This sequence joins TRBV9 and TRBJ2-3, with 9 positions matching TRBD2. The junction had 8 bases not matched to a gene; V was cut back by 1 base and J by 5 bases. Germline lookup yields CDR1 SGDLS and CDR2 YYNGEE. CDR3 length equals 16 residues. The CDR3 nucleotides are TGTGCCAGCAGCGTATGGCGGGGGGGCCGTATAGATACGCAGTATTTT. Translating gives CASSVWRGGRIDTQYF. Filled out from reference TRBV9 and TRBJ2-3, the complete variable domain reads DSGVTQTPKHLITATGQRVTLRCSPRSGDLSVYWYQQSLDQGLQFLIQYYNGEERAKGNILERFSAQQFPDLHSELNLSSLELGDSALYFCASSVWRGGRIDTQYFGPGTRLTVL.

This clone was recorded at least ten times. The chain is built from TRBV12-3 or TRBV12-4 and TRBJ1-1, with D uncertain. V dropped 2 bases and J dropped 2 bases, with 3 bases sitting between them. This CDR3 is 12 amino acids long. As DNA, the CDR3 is TGTGCCAGCAGTTTAACAAACACTGAAGCTTTCTTT. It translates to CASSLTNTEAFF.

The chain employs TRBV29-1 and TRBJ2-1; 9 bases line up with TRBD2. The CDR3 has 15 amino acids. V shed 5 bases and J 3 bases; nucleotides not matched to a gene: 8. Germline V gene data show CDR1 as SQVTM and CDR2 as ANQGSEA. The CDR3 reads CSVLPAGGLYNEQFF. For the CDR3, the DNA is TGCAGCGTTCTTCCAGCGGGGGGTCTCTACAATGAGCAGTTCTTC.

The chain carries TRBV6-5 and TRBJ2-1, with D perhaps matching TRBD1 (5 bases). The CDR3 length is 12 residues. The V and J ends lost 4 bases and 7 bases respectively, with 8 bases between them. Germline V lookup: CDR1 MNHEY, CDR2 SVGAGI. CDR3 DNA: TGTGCCAGCAGTTTTAAGGGGAATGAGCAGTTCTTC. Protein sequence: CASSFKGNEQFF.

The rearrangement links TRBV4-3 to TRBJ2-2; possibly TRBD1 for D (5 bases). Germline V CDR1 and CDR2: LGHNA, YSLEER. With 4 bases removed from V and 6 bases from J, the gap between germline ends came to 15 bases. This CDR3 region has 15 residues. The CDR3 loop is CASSPAQGLSGELFF. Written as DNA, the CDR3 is TGCGCCAGCAGCCCAGCGCAGGGCCTGTCCGGGGAGCTGTTTTTT.

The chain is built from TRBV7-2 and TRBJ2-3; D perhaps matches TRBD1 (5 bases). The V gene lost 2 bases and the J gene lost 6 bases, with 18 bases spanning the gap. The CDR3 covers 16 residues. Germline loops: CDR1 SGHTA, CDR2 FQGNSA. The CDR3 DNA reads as TGTGCCAGCAGCTTAAAAACAGGTTCGGGTGTGGATACGCAGTATTTT. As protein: CASSLKTGSGVDTQYF.

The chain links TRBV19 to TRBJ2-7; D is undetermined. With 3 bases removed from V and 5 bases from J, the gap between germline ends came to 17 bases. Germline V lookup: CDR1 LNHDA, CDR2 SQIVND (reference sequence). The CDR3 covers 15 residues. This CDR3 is CASSMSPNPPHEQYF. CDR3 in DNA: TGTGCCAGTAGTATGAGTCCTAACCCCCCCCACGAGCAGTACTTC.

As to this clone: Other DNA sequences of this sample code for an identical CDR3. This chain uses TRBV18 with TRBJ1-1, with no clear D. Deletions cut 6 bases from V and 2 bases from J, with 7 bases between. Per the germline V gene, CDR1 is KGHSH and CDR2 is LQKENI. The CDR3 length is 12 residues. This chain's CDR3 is CASSSENTEAFF. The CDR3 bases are TGTGCCAGCTCCAGCGAAAACACTGAAGCTTTCTTT.

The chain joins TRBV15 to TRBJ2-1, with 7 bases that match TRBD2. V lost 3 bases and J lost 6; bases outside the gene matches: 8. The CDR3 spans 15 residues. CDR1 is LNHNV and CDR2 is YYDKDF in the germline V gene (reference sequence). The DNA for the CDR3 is TGTGCCACCAGCAGGTCCACCCCGGGGGGCAATGAGCAGTTCTTC. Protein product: CATSRSTPGGNEQFF.

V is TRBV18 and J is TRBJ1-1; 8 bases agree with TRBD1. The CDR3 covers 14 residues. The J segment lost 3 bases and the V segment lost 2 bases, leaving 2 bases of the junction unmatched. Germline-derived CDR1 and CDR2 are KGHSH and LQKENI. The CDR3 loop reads CASSPKTGDTEAFF. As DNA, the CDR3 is TGTGCCAGCTCACCAAAGACAGGGGACACTGAAGCTTTCTTT. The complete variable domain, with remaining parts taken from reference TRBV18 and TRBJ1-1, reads NAGVMQNPRHLVRRRGQEARLRCSPMKGHSHVYWYRQLPEEGLKFMVYLQKENIIDESGMPKERFSAEFPKEGPSILRIQQVVRGDSAAYFCASSPKTGDTEAFFGQGTRLTVV.

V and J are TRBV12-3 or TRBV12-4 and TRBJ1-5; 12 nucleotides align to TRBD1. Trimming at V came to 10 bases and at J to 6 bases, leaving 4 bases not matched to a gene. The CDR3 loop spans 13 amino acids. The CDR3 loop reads CATMGQGAQPQHF. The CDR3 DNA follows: TGTGCCACCATGGGACAGGGGGCTCAGCCCCAGCATTTT.

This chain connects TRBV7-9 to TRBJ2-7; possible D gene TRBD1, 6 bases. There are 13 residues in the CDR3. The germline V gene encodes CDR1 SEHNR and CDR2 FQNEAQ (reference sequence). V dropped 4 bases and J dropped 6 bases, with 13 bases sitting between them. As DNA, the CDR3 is TGTGCCAGCAGCTCCTCAACAGGGCTCGAGCAGTACTTC. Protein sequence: CASSSSTGLEQYF.

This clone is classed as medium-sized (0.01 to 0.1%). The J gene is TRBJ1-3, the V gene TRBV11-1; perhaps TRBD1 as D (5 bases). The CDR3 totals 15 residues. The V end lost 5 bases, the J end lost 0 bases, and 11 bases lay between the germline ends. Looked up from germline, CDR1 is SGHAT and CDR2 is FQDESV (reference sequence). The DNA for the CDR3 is TGTGCCAGCAGCCGCGGACATAACTCTGGAAACACCATATATTTT. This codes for CASSRGHNSGNTIYF.

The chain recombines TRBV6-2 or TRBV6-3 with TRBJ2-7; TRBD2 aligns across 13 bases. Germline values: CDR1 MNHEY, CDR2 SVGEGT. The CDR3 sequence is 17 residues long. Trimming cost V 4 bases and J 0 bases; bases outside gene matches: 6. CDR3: CASSSVLAGGSSYEQYF. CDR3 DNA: TGTGCCAGCAGTTCGGTACTAGCGGGAGGGTCCTCCTACGAGCAGTACTTC.

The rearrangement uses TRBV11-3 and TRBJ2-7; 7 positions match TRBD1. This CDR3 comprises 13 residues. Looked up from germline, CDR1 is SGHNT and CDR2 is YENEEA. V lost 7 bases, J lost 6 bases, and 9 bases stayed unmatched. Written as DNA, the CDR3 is TGTGCCAGCAACCCAGGACAGGCCGGCGAGCAGTACTTC. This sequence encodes CASNPGQAGEQYF.

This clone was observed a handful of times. Written as DNA, the CDR3 is TGTGCCAGCACCCCCGGGACTCCTTATGGCTACACCTTC. This sequence encodes CASTPGTPYGYTF. This chain connects TRBV12-3 or TRBV12-4 to TRBJ1-2; D may be TRBD1 (5 bases). V lost 7 bases to trimming and J lost 5 bases, with 14 bases between them. The CDR3 runs 13 residues.

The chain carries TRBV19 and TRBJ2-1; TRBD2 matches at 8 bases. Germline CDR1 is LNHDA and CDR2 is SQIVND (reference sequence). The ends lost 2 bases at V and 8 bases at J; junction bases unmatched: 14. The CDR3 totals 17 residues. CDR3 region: CASSISLDGGLAHEQFF. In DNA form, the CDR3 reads TGTGCCAGTAGTATAAGCCTCGACGGTGGACTAGCCCATGAGCAGTTCTTC.